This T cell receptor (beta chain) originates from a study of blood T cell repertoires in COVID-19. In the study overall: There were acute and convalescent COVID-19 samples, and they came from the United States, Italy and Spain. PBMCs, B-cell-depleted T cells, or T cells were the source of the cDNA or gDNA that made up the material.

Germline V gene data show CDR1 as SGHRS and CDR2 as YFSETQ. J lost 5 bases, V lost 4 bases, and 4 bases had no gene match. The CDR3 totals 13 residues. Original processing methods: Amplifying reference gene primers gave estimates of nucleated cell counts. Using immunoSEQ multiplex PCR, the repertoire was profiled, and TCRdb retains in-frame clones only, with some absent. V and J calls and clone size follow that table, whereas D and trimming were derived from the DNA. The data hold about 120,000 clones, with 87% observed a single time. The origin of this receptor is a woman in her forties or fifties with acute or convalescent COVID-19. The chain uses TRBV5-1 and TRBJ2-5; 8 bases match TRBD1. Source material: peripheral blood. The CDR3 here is CASSRRGQETQYF. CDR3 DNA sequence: TGCGCCAGCAGCCGCAGGGGGCAGGAGACCCAGTACTTC.